This TCR beta chain was obtained from a study of blood T cell repertoires in COVID-19. The protocol was immunoSEQ multiplex PCR, while the TCRdb copy is restricted to in-frame clones and leaves out a portion. In the table there are about 55,000 clones, 88% of which are singletons. CDR3 length equals 16 residues. This chain links TRBV21-1 with TRBJ2-7; the D segment call TRBD1 is taken from the table without a DNA check. TRBV21-1 is listed as a pseudogene. This sequence originates from a man aged 55 to 69 with active COVID-19. What was sequenced was peripheral blood. Written as DNA, the CDR3 is TGTGCCAGCAGCAAAGAGCAGGCTCCCCTCTACTGGGAGCAGTACTTC. This translates into CASSKEQAPLYWEQYF.